Following are 25 T cell receptor beta chains from one sample sequenced in a study of T cells expressing NK-cell markers. After re-calling the 5' RACE reads, TCRdb lists one entry per CDR3 protein, DNA absent. The sample's table shows roughly 150,000 distinct CDR3 sequences. Sequencing was carried out using blood T cells: a sorted CD56 or NKG2C T cell subset, CD4+ or CD8+ T cells, or bulk PBMC T cells (not recorded which). These receptors came from a man aged 18 to 69 in good health.

V and J are TRBV4-2 and TRBJ2-1; TCRdb selects TRBD1, and the lack of DNA leaves this call unchecked. The CDR3 covers 13 residues. Per germline, CDR1 LGHNA and CDR2 YNFKEQ. CDR3 residues: CASSQLGAGEQFF.

This sequence joins TRBV9 and TRBJ2-3; the D gene TCRdb calls, TRBD1, cannot be checked with no DNA. The CDR3 length is 16 residues. Looked up from germline, CDR1 is SGDLS and CDR2 is YYNGEE. The CDR3 reads CASSTSRGGGTDTQYF.

This chain uses TRBV13 with TRBJ1-2; without DNA, the TCRdb call of TRBD1 cannot be checked. This CDR3 has 13 amino acids. In germline, CDR1 is PRHDT, CDR2 FYEKMQ (reference sequence). This CDR3 reads CASSQTGVDGYTF.

This rearrangement joins TRBV7-6 to TRBJ2-7; TCRdb outputs TRBD1, but without DNA this stays unchecked. Germline V CDR1 and CDR2: SGHVS, FNYEAQ. The CDR3 loop spans 14 amino acids. CDR3 residues: CASSSGTGINEQYF. Drawing the rest from reference TRBV7-6 and TRBJ2-7, the complete variable domain is GAGVSQSPRYKVTKRGQDVALRCDPISGHVSLYWYRQALGQGPEFLTYFNYEAQQDKSGLPNDRFSAERPEGSISTLTIQRTEQRDSAMYRCASSSGTGINEQYFGPGTRLTVT.

The CDR3 is CATSTGLVQFF. This chain links TRBV15 with TRBJ2-1; TCRdb indicates TRBD2, and absent DNA this call remains unverified. Germline CDR1 is LNHNV and CDR2 is YYDKDF (reference sequence). The CDR3 extends over 11 amino acids.

This rearrangement joins TRBV4-2 to TRBJ2-3. There are 17 residues in the CDR3. CDR1 is LGHNA and CDR2 is YNFKEQ in the germline V gene. CDR3 sequence reads: CASSQESGTEPSDTQYF.

The J gene is TRBJ1-2, the V gene TRBV6-7. TRBV6-7 is known as an ORF, though its function is uncertain. The CDR3 contains 13 residues. CDR3 sequence: CASSYVSAYGYTF.

This chain uses TRBV6-5 with TRBJ2-7; TCRdb names TRBD1, which stays unverified in the absence of DNA. The CDR3 extends over 16 amino acids. CDR1 is MNHEY and CDR2 is SVGAGI in the germline V gene. The CDR3 here is CASSYQADRVNLQQYF.

The rearrangement uses TRBV29-1 and TRBJ1-2; TCRdb reports TRBD1, a call that lacks DNA to check it against. CDR1 SQVTM and CDR2 ANQGSEA come from the germline V gene. This CDR3 is 11 amino acids long. The CDR3 sequence: CSVYRDYGYTF.

This chain connects TRBV7-9 to TRBJ1-2. The CDR3 has 17 amino acids. CDR1 is SEHNR, CDR2 FQNEAQ, per germline (reference sequence). The CDR3 is CASSLLGGGRRTYGYTF.

J is TRBJ1-1 and V is TRBV4-1; TCRdb reports TRBD1, a call that lacks DNA to check it against. CDR3 length: 15 amino acids. The germline CDR1 and CDR2 sequences are MGHRA and YSYEKL. CDR3 region: CASSQHPQGATEAFF.

This chain links TRBV6-1 with TRBJ2-1; TCRdb's D call of TRBD2 is untestable without DNA. CDR3 length equals 15 residues. CDR1 and CDR2 from the germline V gene are MNHNS and SASEGT. The CDR3 reads CATTPAGGSYNEQFF.

This chain's CDR3 is CASSFNMGITEAFF. The genes are TRBV27 and TRBJ1-1. The CDR3 consists of 14 residues. Germline V gene sequence: CDR1 MNHEY, CDR2 SMNVEV (reference sequence).

V usage is TRBV27 and J usage is TRBJ2-3; no DNA is available, so the TRBD2 call from TCRdb remains unchecked. The CDR3 runs 16 residues. CDR1 is MNHEY and CDR2 is SMNVEV in the germline V gene (reference sequence). The CDR3 here is CASSSRLAGAADTQYF.

This chain links TRBV7-9 with TRBJ2-1. The CDR3 consists of 16 residues. In germline, CDR1 is SEHNR, CDR2 FQNEAQ (reference sequence). CDR3 protein: CASSPFDGSSYNEQFF.

The chain joins TRBV4-2 to TRBJ1-2. CDR1 LGHNA and CDR2 YNFKEQ come from the germline V gene. This CDR3 is built from 16 residues. CDR3 residues: CASSLRTADERGGYTF.

The CDR3 region is CASQGARGYTF. V usage is TRBV6-6 and J usage is TRBJ1-2; there is no DNA to check the TCRdb D call of TRBD1. CDR1 is MNHNY, CDR2 SVGAGI, per germline (reference sequence). The CDR3 covers 11 residues.

V usage is TRBV7-3 and J usage is TRBJ2-2. This CDR3 spans 12 amino acids. The germline V gene encodes CDR1 SGHTA and CDR2 FQGTGA. This chain's CDR3 is CASSHKTGELFF.

The chain employs TRBV25-1 and TRBJ2-7. CDR3 size: 15 residues. Looked up from germline, CDR1 is MGHDK and CDR2 is SYGVNS. This chain's CDR3 is CASVDGRRFSYEQYF.

This rearrangement joins TRBV2 to TRBJ2-3; TCRdb selects TRBD1, and the lack of DNA leaves this call unchecked. Germline CDR1 is SNHLY and CDR2 is FYNNEI. This CDR3 comprises 13 residues. CDR3 loop: CANPVGATDTQYF.

The rearrangement joins TRBV29-1 to TRBJ1-2; without DNA, the TCRdb call of TRBD1 cannot be checked. CDR3 size: 13 residues. Germline CDR1 and CDR2: SQVTM and ANQGSEA. CDR3 sequence: CSVNRGIDYGYTF.

This chain uses TRBV5-8 with TRBJ1-2; TCRdb returns TRBD1, unconfirmable since there is no DNA. The CDR3 runs to 13 residues. Germline V gene lookup returns CDR1 SGHTS and CDR2 YDEGEE. The CDR3 loop reads CASSPQDRYGYTF.

The CDR3: CASSLEGRETQYF. J is TRBJ2-5 and V is TRBV28; TCRdb's D gene call, TRBD2, goes unchecked for lack of DNA. The germline V gene has CDR1 MDHEN and CDR2 SYDVKM. This CDR3 is 13 amino acids long.

The chain combines TRBV2 with TRBJ2-7; no DNA is available, so the TRBD1 call from TCRdb remains unchecked. The germline CDR1 and CDR2 sequences are SNHLY and FYNNEI. The CDR3 is 15 amino acids. The chain's CDR3 is CASSEGTGGTYEQYF.

CDR3 loop: CATRTSNEQFF. The V gene is TRBV24-1, the J gene TRBJ2-1. Germline CDR1 KGHDR, CDR2 SFDVKD. This CDR3 is built from 11 residues.